This T cell receptor beta chain is from a study of tumor-infiltrating lymphocytes in primary liver carcinoma (dated by TCRdb to about 2017). As for the study more broadly: Hepatocellular carcinoma (four) or combined HCC and intrahepatic cholangiocarcinoma (one) was present in the five patients, who were three men and two women aged 30 to 69 years. Roughly 3.5 to 7.5 million productive TCRbeta reads were obtained per sample, and no significant difference in read depth was found between tissue types. To link TCRbeta repertoire diversity to the local molecular phenotype, the approximately 23 tumor region samples were profiled with Agilent mRNA microarrays. The five patients had tumors of stage T1-T3 N0M0, with maximum diameters ranging from roughly 4.2 to 10 cm. A total of about 35 specimens from 5 patients underwent TCRbeta repertoire sequencing, comprising 25 or so tumor regions, 5 adjacent noncancerous liver tissues and 5 peripheral blood samples. Repertoires from technical replicates were highly reproducible, with mean shared-clone rates approximately 0.92 and correlation coefficients above 0.98. Across five regions of each liver tumor, along with adjacent normal tissue and blood, the study brought together TCRbeta repertoire sequencing, expression microarrays and whole-exome sequencing. On the study overall, not on this receptor specifically: Only 4 to 6 patients were included in the study, and the authors note that the findings should be validated in a larger study. Repertoire overlap was higher between tumor regions (mean around 36%) than tumor-adjacent (approximately 17%) or tumor-blood (approximately 14%) pairs, consistent with antigen-driven expansion. Only the TCR beta chain was sequenced, which likely underestimates true repertoire diversity because unpaired alpha chains were not captured. Just about 7.5-25% of top clones turned up in all five regions of a tumor, which suggests spatial heterogeneity among tumor-infiltrating T cells. A significantly larger repertoire fraction was made up by the top 250 clones in tumors than in blood (p = 0.039). Bulk unsorted samples precluded comparing CD4+ and CD8+ T cell repertoires.

Using a constant-region primer and ProtoScript II reverse transcriptase, TCRbeta-specific cDNA was reverse-transcribed from roughly 460 ng total RNA. TCRbeta libraries were built with three nested multiplex PCR rounds, a slightly modified ARM-PCR procedure. The first two PCR rounds used multiplex TRBV1-TRBV30 forward primers with a Cbeta reverse primer, each for approximately 11 cycles. Sample barcodes and Illumina adapters were added in a final 25-cycle PCR using Deep VentR polymerase. Before sequencing, amplicons of 200-500 bp were purified from gel using a QIAquick gel extraction kit. An Illumina HiSeq 2500 was used to sequence the TCRbeta amplicons with 250-bp paired-end reads. For the original study's pipeline: Trimmomatic v0.33 was used to quality-trim the reads, and FLASH v1.2.11 was used to merge paired reads so that full CDR3 sequences could be recovered. MiGEC v1.2.1b assigned V, D and J germline segments to the rearranged TCRbeta sequences. Clonotype statistics and Shannon-Wiener diversity indices were calculated with VDJtools v1.0.0. To reduce sampling bias, subsequent analyses other than the diversity analysis used only the 250 most abundant clonotypes in each sample. TCRdb's own reprocessing of the public reads used fastp at Q25 and MiXCR and kept productive beta chains. A single entry per CDR3 protein holds the most common genes and DNA from its merged rows. The V and J calls shown here were made by TCRdb, not taken from the authors' results. Across this sample there are approximately 110,000 distinct CDR3 sequences, with 60% to 70% seen only once. Of the sample, about a tenth is held by the ten largest clones.

From a lookup of the germline V gene, CDR1 and CDR2 are SGHAT and FQNNGV. The CDR3 has 10 amino acids, counting the end cysteine and phenylalanine. The retained sequence is limited to the CDR3, 30 bases, with the frame set at the first base. Total RNA and DNA were co-extracted from approximately 20-30 mg of bulk tissue with the AllPrep DNA/RNA mini kit, without cell sorting. Surgical resection was performed in China between November 2015 and early 2016 on 5 or 6 patients with histopathologically diagnosed primary liver carcinoma. At the time of sampling, the patients were treatment-naive and had chronic HBV infection. Five spatially separated regions were sampled per tumor: superior, inferior, left-lateral and right-lateral poles, plus the tumor centre. According to histology, viable tumor cells made up more than 80% of every tumor sample. Fresh tumor and adjacent tissue pieces were bisected; one half was stored in RNAlater at -80°C, the other sent for histology.

Details on this clonotype: Its recognized antigen is unknown. At one end, the junction sequence differs from germline, possibly due to a read error.

The sequence was collected from an older woman with primary liver carcinoma and hepatitis B virus infection. The sequencing input was liver tumor tissue from sampling region 1. Sample cell subset or site, as interpreted from the label and publication: tumor region T1, superior pole. The chain is made from TRBV11-2 and TRBJ2-7, with no confidently assigned D gene. For the CDR3, the sequence is CASSNYGQYF. The DNA sequence is TGTGCCAGCAGCAATTACGGGCAGTACTTC.